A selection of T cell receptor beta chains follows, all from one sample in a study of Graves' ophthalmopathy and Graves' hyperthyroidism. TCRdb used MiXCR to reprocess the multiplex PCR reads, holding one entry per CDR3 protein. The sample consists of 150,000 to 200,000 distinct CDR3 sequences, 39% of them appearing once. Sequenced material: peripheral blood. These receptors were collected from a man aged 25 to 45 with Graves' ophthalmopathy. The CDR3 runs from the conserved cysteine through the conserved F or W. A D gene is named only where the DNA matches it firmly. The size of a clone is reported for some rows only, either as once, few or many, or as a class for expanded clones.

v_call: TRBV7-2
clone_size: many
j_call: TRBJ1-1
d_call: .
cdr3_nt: TGTGCCAGCAGCTTAGCAGGGGGACGGGGGAACACTGAATCTTTCTTT
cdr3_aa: CASSLAGGRGNTESFF

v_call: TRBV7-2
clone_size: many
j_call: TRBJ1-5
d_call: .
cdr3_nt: TGTGCCAGCAGCGCCGGGGGGAGCAATCAGCCCCAGCATTTT
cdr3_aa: CASSAGGSNQPQHF

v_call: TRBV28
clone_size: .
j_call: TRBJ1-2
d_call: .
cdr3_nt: TGTGCCAGCAGTTTTAACGGGGGCCAAGGCTACACCTTC
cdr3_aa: CASSFNGGQGYTF

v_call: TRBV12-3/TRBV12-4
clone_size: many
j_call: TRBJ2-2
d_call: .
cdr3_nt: TGTGCCAGCAGTCCAGCCCGGGACTCACTGACCGGGGAGCTGTTTTTT
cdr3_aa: CASSPARDSLTGELFF

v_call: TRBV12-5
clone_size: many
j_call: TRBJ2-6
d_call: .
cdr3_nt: TGTGCTAGTGGCCATCAAGGGGGGGCCAACGTCCTGACTTTC
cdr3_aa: CASGHQGGANVLTF

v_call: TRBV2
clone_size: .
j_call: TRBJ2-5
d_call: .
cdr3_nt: TGTGCCAGCACTACCGCGCCAAGCGAAGAGACCCAGTACTTC
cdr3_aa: CASTTAPSEETQYF

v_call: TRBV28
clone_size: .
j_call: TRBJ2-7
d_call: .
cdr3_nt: TGTGCCAGCAGTTTAGACGGTGGCGAGCAGTACTTC
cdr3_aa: CASSLDGGEQYF

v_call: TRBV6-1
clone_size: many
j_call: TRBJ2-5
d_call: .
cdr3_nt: TGTGCCAGCAGTCGGGCGCAAGAGACCCAGTACTTC
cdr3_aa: CASSRAQETQYF

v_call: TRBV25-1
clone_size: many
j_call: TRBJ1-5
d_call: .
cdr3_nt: TGTGACCTCGCTGGAAGCAATCAGCCCCAGCATTTT
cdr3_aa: CDLAGSNQPQHF

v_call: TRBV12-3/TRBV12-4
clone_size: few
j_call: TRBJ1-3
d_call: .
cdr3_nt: TGTGCCAGCAGTTTACCGGGGTATGGAAACACCATATATTTT
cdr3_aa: CASSLPGYGNTIYF

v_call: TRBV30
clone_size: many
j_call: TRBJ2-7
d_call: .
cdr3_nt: TGTGCCTGGAATCCGGGGCTTTCCTACGAGCAGTACTTC
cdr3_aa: CAWNPGLSYEQYF

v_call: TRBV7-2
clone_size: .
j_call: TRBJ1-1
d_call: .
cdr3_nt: TGTGCCAGCAGCCCGCGCAGGGAGGGCACTGAAGCTTTCTTT
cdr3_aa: CASSPRREGTEAFF

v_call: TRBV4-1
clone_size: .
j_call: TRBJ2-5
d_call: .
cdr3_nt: TGCGCCAGCAGCCAAGGGGTGAAAGAGACCCAGTACTTC
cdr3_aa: CASSQGVKETQYF

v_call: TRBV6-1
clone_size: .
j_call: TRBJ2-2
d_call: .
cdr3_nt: TGTGCCAGCTGGCGAGCCCGCCACACCGGGGAGCTGTTTTTT
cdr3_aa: CASWRARHTGELFF

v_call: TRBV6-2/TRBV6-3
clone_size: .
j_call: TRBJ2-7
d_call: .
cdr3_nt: TGTGCCAGCAGCCTCCCCGGGTCCTACGAGCAGTACTTC
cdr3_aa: CASSLPGSYEQYF

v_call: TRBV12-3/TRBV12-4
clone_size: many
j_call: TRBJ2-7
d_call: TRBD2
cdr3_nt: TGTGCCAGCAGTTTTCCGGGACTACCGCCCTACGAGCAGTACTTC
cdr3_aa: CASSFPGLPPYEQYF

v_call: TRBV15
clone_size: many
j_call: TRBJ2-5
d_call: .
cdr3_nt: TGTGCCACCAGCAGAGGACAAGAGACCCAGTACTTC
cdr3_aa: CATSRGQETQYF

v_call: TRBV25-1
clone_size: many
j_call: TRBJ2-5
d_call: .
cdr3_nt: TGTGCCAGCAGTGAATCAGAGCAAGAGACCCAGTACTTC
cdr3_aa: CASSESEQETQYF

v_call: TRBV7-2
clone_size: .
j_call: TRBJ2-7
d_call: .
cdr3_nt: TGTGCCAGCAGCTTTACCACTCAGGGGGGCGAGCAGTACTTC
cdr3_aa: CASSFTTQGGEQYF